This passage covers 25 T cell receptor beta chains from one sample sequenced in a study of cytomegalovirus exposure and HLA in healthy donors (dated by TCRdb to about 2017). The method was the immunoSEQ multiplex PCR assay. TCRdb mirrors the immuneACCESS table, restricted to in-frame sequences. Some clones are absent from its copies; in checked studies, under half trace to an unresolved V gene, and the reason for the others is unknown. For this sample the table gives a few hundred thousand clones, of which roughly 90% were detected only once. Around 0.96% of the sample is in the top ten clones. Input material: PBMCs. These TCRs come from a man aged 25 to 40 in good health and CMV-seronegative.

The chain joins TRBV5-1 to TRBJ2-5, with TRBD1 matching over 7 bases. Per the germline V gene, CDR1 is SGHRS and CDR2 is YFSETQ. J lost 3 bases, V lost 3 bases, and 8 bases had no gene match. The CDR3 is 15 residues long. In DNA form, the CDR3 reads TGCGCCAGCAGCTCCCTTCCGGGACAGAAAGAGACCCAGTACTTC. This sequence encodes CASSSLPGQKETQYF.

This rearrangement joins TRBV6-5 to TRBJ1-1; tentatively, D is TRBD1 (6 bases). Looked up from germline, CDR1 is MNHEY and CDR2 is SVGAGI. This CDR3 is 14 amino acids long. The V gene lost 5 bases and the J gene lost 0 bases, with 10 bases spanning the gap. This CDR3 is CASSPTGLNTEAFF. DNA for the CDR3: TGTGCCAGCAGTCCCACAGGGCTGAACACTGAAGCTTTCTTT.

The V gene is TRBV25-1, the J gene TRBJ1-4; TRBD1 matches 8 bases. Germline CDR1 reads MGHDK; CDR2 reads SYGVNS. The ends lost 6 bases at V and 6 bases at J; junction bases unmatched: 6. This CDR3 has 14 amino acids. The CDR3 spells CASSEDRGYEKLFF. CDR3 bases: TGTGCCAGCAGCGAAGACAGGGGCTATGAAAAACTGTTTTTT. The full variable domain, completed using reference TRBV25-1 and TRBJ1-4, is EADIYQTPRYLVIGTGKKITLECSQTMGHDKMYWYQQDPGMELHLIHYSYGVNSTEKGDLSSESTVSRIRTEHFPLTLESARPSHTSQYLCASSEDRGYEKLFFGSGTQLSVL.

The gene calls are TRBV6-5 and TRBJ2-7; D gene ambiguous. The CDR3 totals 11 residues. Germline CDR1 is MNHEY and CDR2 is SVGAGI. The V and J ends lost 2 bases and 7 bases respectively, with 6 bases between them. In DNA, the CDR3 is TGTGCCAGCAGTTACAAGACTGAGCAGTACTTC. It is translated as CASSYKTEQYF.

V gene TRBV4-2 combines with J gene TRBJ2-3, with 13 bases that match TRBD2. Unmatched junction bases numbered 6, after V lost 5 bases and J lost 4 bases. This CDR3 region has 16 residues. Per the germline V gene, CDR1 is LGHNA and CDR2 is YNFKEQ. This chain's CDR3 is CASSSRTSGGADTQYF. The CDR3 DNA reads TGTGCCAGCAGCTCTCGGACTAGCGGGGGTGCAGATACGCAGTATTTT.

The V and J genes are TRBV6-5 and TRBJ1-2; D is unclear. This CDR3 region has 13 residues. The germline V gene has CDR1 MNHEY and CDR2 SVGAGI. The germline V and J ends were trimmed by 7 bases and 2 bases, with 11 bases remaining between them. The CDR3 DNA follows: TGTGCCAGCACCCAAGGACTGAACTATGGCTACACCTTC. Its protein is CASTQGLNYGYTF.

The rearrangement links TRBV4-1 to TRBJ2-7, with a tentative D call TRBD1 (5 bases). V was clipped by 4 bases and J by 4 bases, with 17 bases between them. CDR3 length equals 15 residues. CDR1 is MGHRA, CDR2 YSYEKL, per germline. CDR3 amino acids: CASSLFGQGLYEQYF. CDR3 nucleotides: TGCGCCAGCAGCCTATTTGGTCAGGGCCTATACGAGCAGTACTTC.

V usage is TRBV19 and J usage is TRBJ2-7; 9 nucleotides line up with TRBD1. Trimming cost V 4 bases and J 3 bases; bases outside gene matches: 7. The CDR3 sequence is 15 residues long. CDR1 is LNHDA, CDR2 SQIVND, per germline (reference sequence). As DNA, the CDR3 is TGTGCCAGTAGTAAGAGGACAGGGGTGGGCTACGAGCAGTACTTC. Its protein is CASSKRTGVGYEQYF.

The chain has TRBV5-1 and TRBJ2-7; 13 bases are shared with TRBD2. In germline, CDR1 is SGHRS, CDR2 YFSETQ. V shed 4 bases and J 4 bases; nucleotides not matched to a gene: 5. The CDR3 is 15 amino acids. The CDR3 reads CASSPGLAGVYEQYF. The CDR3 nucleotides read TGCGCCAGCAGCCCCGGACTAGCGGGGGTATACGAGCAGTACTTC.

This chain connects TRBV21-1 to TRBJ1-5; TRBD1, the table's D call, lacks a check against the DNA. TRBV21-1 is recorded as a pseudogene. The CDR3 length is 16 residues. Here the CDR3 reads CASSKGAHRARQPQHF. In DNA form, the CDR3 reads TGTGCCAGCAGCAAAGGCGCCCACAGGGCTCGACAGCCCCAGCATTTT.

This clone occurred once. The chain combines TRBV11-2 with TRBJ2-7; possibly TRBD1 for D (9 bases). The germline V gene encodes CDR1 SGHAT and CDR2 FQNNGV. V lost 0 bases and J 2 bases, leaving 20 bases between the germline ends. This CDR3 is built from 18 residues. DNA of the CDR3: TGTGCCAGCAGCTTAGATGACAGGGGGGCGGGAGGAGCCTACGAGCAGTACTTC. Protein sequence: CASSLDDRGAGGAYEQYF.

This sequence joins TRBV27 and TRBJ1-5; D remains unclear. CDR3 size: 16 residues. Trimming removed 1 base at V and 0 bases at J, with 10 bases between. The germline gives CDR1 MNHEY, CDR2 SMNVEV (reference sequence). For the CDR3, the DNA is TGTGCCAGCAGTTTATTTTCCAGTAATAGCAATCAGCCCCAGCATTTT. Encoded protein: CASSLFSSNSNQPQHF.

The table lists this clone with a count of one. The rearrangement joins TRBV25-1 to TRBJ2-5, with 10 bases lining up with TRBD2. The CDR3 runs 14 residues. Trimming cost V 6 bases and J 5 bases; bases outside gene matches: 6. The V gene's germline CDR1 is MGHDK and CDR2 SYGVNS. The CDR3 DNA reads TGTGCCAGCAGGAGCGGGGGGGCCGGTGAGACCCAGTACTTC. It codes for CASRSGGAGETQYF.

This chain links TRBV7-6 with TRBJ2-1, with TRBD2 identical over 7 bases. This CDR3 comprises 11 residues. V shed 5 bases and J 10 bases; nucleotides not matched to a gene: 2. Germline V gene lookup returns CDR1 SGHVS and CDR2 FNYEAQ. CDR3 nucleotides: TGTGCCAGCAGCCCGGGAGGCGAGCAGTTCTTC. Encoded protein: CASSPGGEQFF.

This sequence joins TRBV4-1 and TRBJ2-7, with unresolved D. Trimming took 0 bases from V and 0 from J, leaving 3 bases between them. CDR3 length: 13 residues. Germline V gene sequence: CDR1 MGHRA, CDR2 YSYEKL. The CDR3 DNA sequence: TGCGCCAGCAGCCAAGACGTCTCCTACGAGCAGTACTTC. It specifies CASSQDVSYEQYF.

In nucleotides, the CDR3 is TGCGCCAGCAGCCAAGTAGGGGACACAGATACGCAGTATTTT. Translated, it gives CASSQVGDTDTQYF. The rearrangement links TRBV4-1 to TRBJ2-3, with D maybe TRBD1 (5 bases). The length of the CDR3 is 14 residues. CDR1 is MGHRA and CDR2 is YSYEKL in the germline V gene. The ends were cut back, 1 base at V and 2 bases at J, with 7 bases in the middle.

The chain is built from TRBV6-1 and TRBJ1-1, with 12 bases matching TRBD1. Germline values: CDR1 MNHNS, CDR2 SASEGT. The V gene end was trimmed by 8 bases and the J gene end by 2 bases; junction bases not matched to a gene: 6. The CDR3 is 15 amino acids. CDR3 bases: TGTGCCAGCTTAAGGGACAGGGGGCAAAACACTGAAGCTTTCTTT. Translated: CASLRDRGQNTEAFF.

V gene TRBV4-2 combines with J gene TRBJ2-7; D not certain. CDR3 length: 15 amino acids. Trimming left V 2 bases short and J 0 bases short, with 11 bases between. Germline CDR1 LGHNA, CDR2 YNFKEQ. For the CDR3, the DNA is TGTGCCAGCAGCCAAATCCCATACTCCTCCTACGAGCAGTACTTC. It codes for CASSQIPYSSYEQYF.

This clone was counted a single time. The rearrangement uses TRBV6-1 and TRBJ1-2; 8 bases match TRBD1. The CDR3 length is 16 residues. From germline, CDR1 is MNHNS and CDR2 SASEGT. With 2 bases clipped from V and 3 bases from J, the junction kept 8 bases outside the gene matches. The CDR3 protein is CASSEPGQGKYYGYTF. CDR3 bases: TGTGCCAGCAGTGAACCAGGACAGGGAAAATACTATGGCTACACCTTC.

Here the CDR3 reads CSVSFNEQFF. The CDR3 DNA follows: TGCAGCGTTTCTTTCAATGAGCAGTTCTTC. This chain links TRBV29-1 with TRBJ2-1; D is uncertain. The CDR3 runs 10 residues. Germline CDR1 and CDR2: SQVTM and ANQGSEA. Trimming took 5 bases from V and 6 from J, leaving 5 bases between them.

Worth noting for this clone: An end of the junction differs from the germline gene, which may be a read error. V is TRBV27 and J is TRBJ1-5; weak D call: TRBD1 (5 bases). Germline values: CDR1 MNHEY, CDR2 SMNVEV (reference sequence). The CDR3 extends over 13 amino acids. The CDR3 spells CLSRENSIQPQHF. As DNA, the CDR3 is TGCCTCAGCAGGGAAAATTCAATTCAGCCCCAGCATTTT.

J is TRBJ1-2 and V is TRBV6-1, with 7 bases lining up with TRBD1. Germline CDR1 is MNHNS and CDR2 is SASEGT. The CDR3 loop spans 14 amino acids. J gave up 4 bases and V 8 bases, and 10 bases lay outside the gene matches. CDR3 amino acids: CASQAGGVRYGYTF. DNA for the CDR3: TGTGCCAGCCAGGCAGGGGGAGTTCGCTATGGCTACACCTTC.

The CDR3 DNA is TGTGCCAGCAGAGGGACAGGGAAAGGTAATCAGCCCCAGCATTTT. Its translation: CASRGTGKGNQPQHF. The chain employs TRBV6-5 and TRBJ1-5; TRBD1 matches at 9 bases. V lost 6 bases, J lost 4 bases, and 7 bases stayed unmatched. The length of the CDR3 is 15 residues. Germline V CDR1 and CDR2: MNHEY, SVGAGI.

In nucleotides, the CDR3 is TGTGCCAGCAGCTTAGCGCAGGGCCCGTCTGAAGCTTTCTTT. Amino acids: CASSLAQGPSEAFF. This rearrangement joins TRBV7-9 to TRBJ1-1, with TRBD1 as a possible D gene (5 bases). Germline CDR1 reads SEHNR; CDR2 reads FQNEAQ (reference sequence). The CDR3 is 14 residues long. V lost 0 bases, J lost 6 bases, and 11 bases lay in between.

This rearrangement joins TRBV6-5 to TRBJ1-1; D remains unclear. The V end was cut by 7 bases, the J end by 3 bases, with 12 bases between. The CDR3 consists of 13 residues. Germline V CDR1 and CDR2: MNHEY, SVGAGI. In DNA form, the CDR3 reads TGTGCCAGCAAGTTCGGGGAATACACTGAAGCTTTCTTT. The encoded protein is CASKFGEYTEAFF.